This record concerns one T cell receptor beta chain sequence. This sample was included in a study of cytomegalovirus exposure and HLA in healthy donors. Use of 60 Vbeta and 13 Jbeta primers characterized the PCR. Some clones are missing from TCRdb's copy, which holds only in-frame ones; the method was immunoSEQ multiplex PCR. The table has roughly 130,000 clones, about 79% seen once. Per germline, CDR1 KGHSH and CDR2 LQKENI. The CDR3 covers 14 residues. Trimming cost V 5 bases and J 4 bases, with 15 bases left between them. The source material was PBMCs. The rearrangement links TRBV18 to TRBJ2-7; D might be TRBD1 (6 bases). The clonotype was recovered from a woman between 18 and 29 years old in good health and CMV-seropositive. Here the CDR3 reads CASSSRDTKYEQYF. The CDR3, as DNA: TGTGCCAGCTCATCCCGGGACACAAAATACGAGCAGTACTTC.